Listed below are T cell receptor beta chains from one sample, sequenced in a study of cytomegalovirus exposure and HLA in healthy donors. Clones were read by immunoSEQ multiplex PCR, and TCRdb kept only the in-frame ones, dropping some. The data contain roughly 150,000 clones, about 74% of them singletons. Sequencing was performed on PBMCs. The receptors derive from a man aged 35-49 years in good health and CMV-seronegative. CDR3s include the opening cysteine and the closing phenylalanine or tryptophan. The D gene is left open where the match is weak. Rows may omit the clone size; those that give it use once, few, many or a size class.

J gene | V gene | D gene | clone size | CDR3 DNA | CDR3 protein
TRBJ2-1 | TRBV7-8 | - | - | TGTGCCAGCAGCCGCGAGGCGCGAGAGGTCGATGAGCAGTTCTTC | CASSREAREVDEQFF
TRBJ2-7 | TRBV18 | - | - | TGTGCCAGCTCAGCCAGGGTGGAGGGCGAGCAGTACTTC | CASSARVEGEQYF
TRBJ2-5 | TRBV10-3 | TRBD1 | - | TGTGCCATCAGTCAACCGGGACAGGGGGCGGAAGAGACCCAGTACTTC | CAISQPGQGAEETQYF
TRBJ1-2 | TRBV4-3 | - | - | TGCGCCAGCAGCCAAGAGGAGGCTGGGCCCGCGGCGATTGGCTACACCTTC | CASSQEEAGPAAIGYTF
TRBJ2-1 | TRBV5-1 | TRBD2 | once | TGCGCCAGCAGTCGTCCTGGCGGGAGTACCTACAATGAGCAGTTCTTC | CASSRPGGSTYNEQFF
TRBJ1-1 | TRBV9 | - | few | TGTGCCAGCAGCGAGGGAGGGGGTACTGAAGCTTTCTTT | CASSEGGGTEAFF
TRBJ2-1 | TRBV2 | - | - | TGTGCCAGCAGTTCAACAGGGATCCATGAGCAGTTCTTC | CASSSTGIHEQFF
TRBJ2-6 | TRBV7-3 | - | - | TGTGCCAGCAGTCGCTACGGCTCTGGGGCCAACGTCCTGACTTTC | CASSRYGSGANVLTF
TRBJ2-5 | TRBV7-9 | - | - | TGTGCCAGCAGCCTAGGACAGATACAAGAGACCCAGTACTTC | CASSLGQIQETQYF
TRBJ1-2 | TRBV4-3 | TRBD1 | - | TGCGCCAGCAGCCATGGACAGGGTAACTATGGCTACACCTTC | CASSHGQGNYGYTF
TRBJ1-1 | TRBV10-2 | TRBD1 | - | TGCGCCAGCAGTGGGATCGGACAGGGGGCTGAAGCTTTCTTT | CASSGIGQGAEAFF